This TCR beta chain was recorded in a study of blood T cell repertoires in COVID-19. The overall study: Sites in the United States, Italy and Spain provided acute and convalescent COVID-19 samples.

The CDR3 totals 11 residues. V was shortened by 3 bases and J by 12 bases, with 11 bases between the two germline ends. Original handling: The assay estimated nucleated cells by amplifying reference gene primers. The protocol was immunoSEQ multiplex PCR, while the TCRdb copy is restricted to in-frame clones and leaves out a portion. That table furnishes V, J and clone size, whereas the DNA furnished D and trimming. The sample includes roughly 330,000 clones, about 83% of them seen just once. Sequencing input: peripheral blood. The rearrangement uses TRBV12-3 or TRBV12-4 and TRBJ1-2; perhaps TRBD1 as D (6 bases). This sequence was found in a woman aged 45-60 years with acute or convalescent COVID-19. This CDR3 is CASSLDSGNTF. CDR3 DNA: TGTGCCAGCAGTTTGGACAGTGGAAACACCTTC.